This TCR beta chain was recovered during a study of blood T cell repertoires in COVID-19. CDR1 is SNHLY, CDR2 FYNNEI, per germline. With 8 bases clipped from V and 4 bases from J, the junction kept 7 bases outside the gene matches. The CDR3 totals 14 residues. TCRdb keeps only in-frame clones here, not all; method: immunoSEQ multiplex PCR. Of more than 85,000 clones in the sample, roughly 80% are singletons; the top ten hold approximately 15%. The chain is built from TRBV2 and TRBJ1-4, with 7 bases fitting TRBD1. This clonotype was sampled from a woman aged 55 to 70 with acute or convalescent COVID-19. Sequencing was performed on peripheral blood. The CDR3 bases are TGTGCCAGCGTTTGGACAGGAGATAATGAAAAACTGTTTTTT. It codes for CASVWTGDNEKLFF.